Below, one T cell receptor beta chain is given with its context. Per the original data handling: Nucleated cell counts were estimated from reference gene primer amplification. Generated by immunoSEQ multiplex PCR, the TCRdb table keeps only in-frame clones and is missing some. D and trimming were read from the DNA, whereas the V and J calls and clone size are those reported in that table. The profile shows 53,000 or so clones, 65% to 85% of them singletons. Germline V gene sequence: CDR1 SNHLY, CDR2 FYNNEI. The V end lost 6 bases, the J end lost 5 bases, and 19 bases lay between the germline ends. There are 15 residues in the CDR3. The data were obtained in a study of blood T cell repertoires in COVID-19. Overall study context: Samples came from the United States, Italy and Spain, spanning acute and convalescent COVID-19.

The material sequenced was peripheral blood. The origin of this receptor is a man in his 70s with active or convalescent COVID-19. The chain has TRBV2 and TRBJ1-1; no reliable D call. CDR3 sequence reads: CASRVVAGTETEAFF. The CDR3 bases are TGTGCCAGCAGGGTGGTTGCGGGAACTGAAACTGAAGCTTTCTTT.